A single sample gave rise to the 25 T cell receptor beta chains below, sequenced in a study of blood T cell repertoires in COVID-19. The repertoire was sequenced with immunoSEQ multiplex PCR; TCRdb's copy has only in-frame clones and lacks some. Altogether around 100,000 clones are present, over 70% being singletons, with the ten largest covering over 8.5%. The sample taken for sequencing was peripheral blood. These receptor sequences come from a man at least 80 years old with acute or convalescent COVID-19.

The chain carries TRBV19 and TRBJ2-2; TRBD2 matches at 8 bases. The CDR3 length is 15 residues. Unmatched junction bases numbered 10, after V lost 8 bases and J lost 5 bases. Germline V gene data show CDR1 as LNHDA and CDR2 as SQIVND (reference sequence). CDR3 sequence reads: CASHTSGTKTGELFF. The CDR3 nucleotides are TGTGCCAGTCATACTAGCGGCACCAAGACCGGGGAGCTGTTTTTT.

The rearrangement uses TRBV7-8 and TRBJ2-3, with 8 bases matching TRBD1. CDR1 and CDR2 from the germline V gene are SGHVS and FQNEAQ. Germline trimming cut 1 base from V and 2 bases from J; bases unmatched to any gene: 5. CDR3 size: 16 residues. This chain's CDR3 is CASSLDRDRSTDTQYF. The CDR3 region has the DNA TGTGCCAGCAGCTTAGACCGGGACAGGTCCACAGATACGCAGTATTTT.

The genes are TRBV7-2 and TRBJ1-6, with D perhaps TRBD1 (6 bases). The germline V gene has CDR1 SGHTA and CDR2 FQGNSA. The CDR3 loop spans 15 amino acids. With 5 bases removed from V and 0 bases from J, the gap between germline ends came to 8 bases. Here the CDR3 reads CASSHRVSYNSPLHF. CDR3 nucleotide sequence: TGTGCCAGCAGCCACAGGGTCTCCTATAATTCACCCCTCCACTTT.

The chain is built from TRBV7-3 and TRBJ2-2; 11 nucleotides match TRBD1. V lost 5 bases and J lost 4; bases outside the gene matches: 3. The CDR3 is 15 amino acids. Germline V gives CDR1 SGHTA, CDR2 FQGTGA. The CDR3 DNA sequence: TGTGCCAGCAGCCCGGGACAGGGGGGCACCGGGGAGCTGTTTTTT. Amino acid sequence: CASSPGQGGTGELFF. Full variable domain (rest looked up from reference TRBV7-3 and TRBJ2-2): GAGVSQTPSNKVTEKGKYVELRCDPISGHTALYWYRQSLGQGPEFLIYFQGTGAADDSGLPNDRFFAVRPEGSVSTLKIQRTERGDSAVYLCASSPGQGGTGELFFGEGSRLTVL.

The chain recombines TRBV5-1 with TRBJ2-7; no clear D gene. Trimming left V 0 bases short and J 2 bases short, with 6 bases between. Germline CDR1 is SGHRS and CDR2 is YFSETQ. CDR3 length equals 13 residues. CDR3 nucleotide sequence: TGCGCCAGCAGCTTGGACAGCACCTACGAGCAGTACTTC. It codes for CASSLDSTYEQYF. Variable domain in full (rest from reference TRBV5-1 and TRBJ2-7): KAGVTQTPRYLIKTRGQQVTLSCSPISGHRSVSWYQQTPGQGLQFLFEYFSETQRNKGNFPGRFSGRQFSNSRSEMNVSTLELGDSALYLCASSLDSTYEQYFGPGTRLTVT.

V is TRBV13 and J is TRBJ1-3; 11 bases align to TRBD1. Germline V gene lookup returns CDR1 PRHDT and CDR2 FYEKMQ (reference sequence). The CDR3 is 16 residues long. Losses at the gene ends were 3 bases for V and 4 bases for J; bases not matched to a gene: 5. The CDR3 spells CASSFRTGGRGNTIYF. The DNA of the CDR3 is TGTGCCAGCAGCTTCAGGACAGGGGGCAGGGGAAACACCATATATTTT.

J is TRBJ2-3 and V is TRBV19, with a possible D match to TRBD2 (6 bases). Germline CDR1 is LNHDA and CDR2 is SQIVND (reference sequence). The length of the CDR3 is 16 residues. V was pared by 6 bases and J by 1 base, with 17 bases between. CDR3 amino acids: CASSRGVASGTDTQYF. The CDR3 DNA reads as TGTGCCAGTAGCCGGGGCGTGGCTAGCGGCACAGATACGCAGTATTTT. The entire variable domain, with the rest obtained from reference TRBV19 and TRBJ2-3, is as follows: DGGITQSPKYLFRKEGQNVTLSCEQNLNHDAMYWYRQDPGQGLRLIYYSQIVNDFQKGDIAEGYSVSREKKESFPLTVTSAQKNPTAFYLCASSRGVASGTDTQYFGPGTRLTVL.

This rearrangement joins TRBV24-1 to TRBJ2-1, with 16 bases matching TRBD2. Germline lookup yields CDR1 KGHDR and CDR2 SFDVKD. V lost 4 bases, J lost 0 bases, and 8 bases stayed unmatched. CDR3 length: 20 amino acids. DNA of the CDR3: TGTGCCACCAGTGACCATCCGGGACTAGCGGGAGGGGGCTCCTACAATGAGCAGTTCTTC. Its translation: CATSDHPGLAGGGSYNEQFF.

The chain carries TRBV10-3 and TRBJ1-2, with a weak D call TRBD1 (6 bases). This CDR3 is built from 15 residues. V was cut by 2 bases and J by 8 bases, with 18 bases left in between. Germline V gene data show CDR1 as ENHRY and CDR2 as SYGVKD. The CDR3 protein is CAISEISGAQGGYTF. In DNA, the CDR3 is TGTGCCATCAGTGAGATCTCAGGGGCCCAGGGGGGCTACACCTTC.

This chain connects TRBV6-5 to TRBJ1-5; weak D call: TRBD1 (5 bases). Germline CDR1 MNHEY, CDR2 SVGAGI. Trimming removed 6 bases from V and 4 bases from J, with 7 bases in between. The CDR3 consists of 12 residues. CDR3 in amino acids: CASRKGNQPQHF. Written as DNA, the CDR3 is TGTGCCAGCAGAAAGGGGAATCAGCCCCAGCATTTT.

Here the CDR3 reads CASSPSVPGRHEKLFF. The CDR3 nucleotides read TGTGCCAGCTCACCCTCGGTACCAGGGCGGCATGAAAAACTGTTTTTT. The chain carries TRBV18 and TRBJ1-4; D possibly corresponds to TRBD1 (5 bases). The CDR3 covers 16 residues. CDR1 and CDR2 (germline): KGHSH, LQKENI. Trimming shortened V by 3 bases and J by 6 bases, and 17 bases separated the two germline ends. The variable domain in full, with the rest retrieved from reference TRBV18 and TRBJ1-4, is NAGVMQNPRHLVRRRGQEARLRCSPMKGHSHVYWYRQLPEEGLKFMVYLQKENIIDESGMPKERFSAEFPKEGPSILRIQQVVRGDSAAYFCASSPSVPGRHEKLFFGSGTQLSVL.

For the CDR3, the DNA is TGTGCCAGCAGCCTAGGGCTCGCGACAGGGGATCCTTTCAAGTATTTT. Protein: CASSLGLATGDPFKYF. J is TRBJ2-3 and V is TRBV27; 8 bases align to TRBD1. Trimming cost V 6 bases and J 13 bases; bases outside gene matches: 21. Germline CDR1 is MNHEY and CDR2 is SMNVEV (reference sequence). The CDR3 consists of 16 residues.

V usage is TRBV19 and J usage is TRBJ2-1, with D perhaps matching TRBD2 (7 bases). Germline loops: CDR1 LNHDA, CDR2 SQIVND (reference sequence). V shed 4 bases and J shed 4 bases, with 20 bases lying between them. This CDR3 comprises 17 residues. The CDR3 here is CASSTHEQGGTYNEQFF. In nucleotides, the CDR3 is TGTGCCAGTAGTACTCACGAACAGGGAGGGACATACAATGAGCAGTTCTTC.

V gene TRBV4-2 combines with J gene TRBJ2-1; TRBD1 matches at 11 bases. CDR1 is LGHNA, CDR2 YNFKEQ, per germline. CDR3 length equals 18 residues. J gave up 4 bases and V 0 bases, and 8 bases lay outside the gene matches. DNA for the CDR3: TGTGCCAGCAGCCAAGATGGCCGGGGACAGGGGGGTTACAATGAGCAGTTCTTC. Residues: CASSQDGRGQGGYNEQFF.

The count of this clone is one. The V gene is TRBV27, the J gene TRBJ2-5; D is undetermined. V dropped 3 bases and J dropped 4 bases, with 3 bases sitting between them. The CDR3 totals 11 residues. Germline V gene sequence: CDR1 MNHEY, CDR2 SMNVEV (reference sequence). The CDR3 loop is CASSFRETQYF. The CDR3 DNA sequence: TGTGCCAGCAGTTTTCGAGAGACCCAGTACTTC.

The CDR3 coding sequence is TGCGCCAGCCGACAGGCAACTAATGAAAAACTGTTTTTT. This codes for CASRQATNEKLFF. The gene calls are TRBV5-1 and TRBJ1-4; D may be TRBD1 (6 bases). V dropped 7 bases and J dropped 0 bases, with 7 bases sitting between them. The CDR3 runs 13 residues. The germline V gene has CDR1 SGHRS and CDR2 YFSETQ.

The gene calls are TRBV27 and TRBJ2-1, with TRBD2 matching 12 bases. Looked up from germline, CDR1 is MNHEY and CDR2 is SMNVEV (reference sequence). Losses at the gene ends were 6 bases for V and 0 bases for J; bases not matched to a gene: 9. The CDR3 length is 18 residues. CDR3 coding DNA: TGTGCCAGCAGGACTTTGACTAGCGGGGGCAGCTCCTACAATGAGCAGTTCTTC. It codes for CASRTLTSGGSSYNEQFF.

The chain is built from TRBV6-5 and TRBJ1-1; tentative D call: TRBD1 (6 bases). The CDR3 has 15 amino acids. Trimming left V 7 bases short and J 0 bases short, with 15 bases between. In germline, CDR1 is MNHEY, CDR2 SVGAGI. CDR3 sequence: CASTQQGGMNTEAFF. The CDR3 DNA is TGTGCCAGCACCCAACAGGGAGGGATGAACACTGAAGCTTTCTTT.

The chain recombines TRBV6-2 or TRBV6-3 with TRBJ1-2; D gene ambiguous. V was trimmed by 2 bases and J by 0 bases, leaving 13 bases between them. Germline V CDR1 and CDR2: MNHEY, SVGEGT. This CDR3 is built from 16 residues. The CDR3 DNA reads TGTGCCAGCAGTTACGGTCCTCTTCTATCTAACTATGGCTACACCTTC. Translated: CASSYGPLLSNYGYTF.

The V call is TRBV7-9, the J call TRBJ2-7; TRBD2 might be the D (5 bases). The CDR3 spans 15 residues. Germline lookup yields CDR1 SEHNR and CDR2 FQNEAQ (reference sequence). Trimming removed 4 bases at V and 7 bases at J, with 20 bases between. CDR3 in DNA: TGTGCCAGCAGCTCACAGACTACTTGGCTTGGGGAGCAGTACTTC. Amino acid sequence: CASSSQTTWLGEQYF. Variable domain in full (rest from reference TRBV7-9 and TRBJ2-7): DTGVSQNPRHKITKRGQNVTFRCDPISEHNRLYWYRQTLGQGPEFLTYFQNEAQLEKSRLLSDRFSAERPKGSFSTLEIQRTEQGDSAMYLCASSSQTTWLGEQYFGPGTRLTVT.

The chain employs TRBV3-1 (or the pseudogene TRBV3-2) and TRBJ2-1; the D gene is possibly TRBD2 (5 bases). V was trimmed by 2 bases and J by 6 bases, leaving 17 bases between them. CDR1 and CDR2 (germline): LGHDT, YNNKEL (reference sequence). The CDR3 covers 16 residues. The CDR3 region is CASSQRTVPPGNEQFF. The CDR3 region has the DNA TGTGCCAGCAGCCAAAGGACTGTCCCGCCCGGCAATGAGCAGTTCTTC.

The rearrangement links TRBV7-2 to TRBJ2-5; unclear D gene. The CDR3 runs to 14 residues. V lost 5 bases and J lost 2, with 12 bases in between. Per germline, CDR1 SGHTA and CDR2 FQGNSA. CDR3 sequence: CASSPTLLQETQYF. CDR3 sequence (DNA): TGTGCCAGCAGCCCGACTCTTCTACAAGAGACCCAGTACTTC.

The CDR3 spells CASSSFRDRGITGELFF. In DNA form, the CDR3 reads TGTGCCAGCAGTTCATTCCGGGACAGGGGGATCACCGGGGAGCTGTTTTTT. The J gene is TRBJ2-2, the V gene TRBV28; 11 bases align to TRBD1. The junction had 8 bases not matched to a gene; V was cut back by 4 bases and J by 4 bases. This CDR3 is built from 17 residues. Germline values: CDR1 MDHEN, CDR2 SYDVKM.

This chain uses TRBV2 with TRBJ1-6; D uncertain. The V end was cut by 4 bases, the J end by 3 bases, with 10 bases between. Per the germline V gene, CDR1 is SNHLY and CDR2 is FYNNEI. The CDR3 runs to 15 residues. CDR3 sequence (DNA): TGTGCCAGCAGTGCGGCAGGCGACTATAATTCACCCCTCCACTTT. Amino acids: CASSAAGDYNSPLHF.

This chain uses TRBV6-2 or TRBV6-3 with TRBJ1-5; 7 bases align to TRBD1. Germline V CDR1 and CDR2: MNHEY, SVGEGT. Losses at the gene ends were 1 base for V and 2 bases for J; bases not matched to a gene: 5. CDR3 length: 16 amino acids. The CDR3 DNA sequence: TGTGCCAGCAGTTACTTCGGCAGGGGGGGCAATCAGCCCCAGCATTTT. Amino acids: CASSYFGRGGNQPQHF.